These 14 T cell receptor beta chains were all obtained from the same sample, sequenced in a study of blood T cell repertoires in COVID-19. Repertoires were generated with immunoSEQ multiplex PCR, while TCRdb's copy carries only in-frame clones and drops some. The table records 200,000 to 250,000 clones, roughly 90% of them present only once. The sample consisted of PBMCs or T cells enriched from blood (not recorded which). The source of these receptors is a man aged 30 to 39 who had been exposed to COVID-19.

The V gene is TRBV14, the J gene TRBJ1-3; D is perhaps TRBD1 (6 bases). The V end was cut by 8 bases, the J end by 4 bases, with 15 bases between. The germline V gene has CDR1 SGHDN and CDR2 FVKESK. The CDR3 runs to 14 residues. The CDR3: CASALAGGGNTIYF. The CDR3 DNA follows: TGTGCCAGCGCCCTGGCTGGGGGCGGAAACACCATATATTTT.

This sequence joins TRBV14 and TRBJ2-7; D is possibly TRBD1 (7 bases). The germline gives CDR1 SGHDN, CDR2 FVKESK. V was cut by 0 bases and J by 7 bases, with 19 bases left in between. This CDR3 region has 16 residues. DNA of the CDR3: TGTGCCAGCAGCCAAGATCCCCAGGGGGGAAGGTTAGAGCAGTACTTC. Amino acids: CASSQDPQGGRLEQYF.

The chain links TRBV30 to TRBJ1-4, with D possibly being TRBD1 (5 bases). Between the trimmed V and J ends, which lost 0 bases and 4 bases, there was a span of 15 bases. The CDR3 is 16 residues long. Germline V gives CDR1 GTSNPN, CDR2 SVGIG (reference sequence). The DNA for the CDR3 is TGTGCCTGGAGTGTACCCCGACAGCTCTTTAATGAAAAACTGTTTTTT. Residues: CAWSVPRQLFNEKLFF.

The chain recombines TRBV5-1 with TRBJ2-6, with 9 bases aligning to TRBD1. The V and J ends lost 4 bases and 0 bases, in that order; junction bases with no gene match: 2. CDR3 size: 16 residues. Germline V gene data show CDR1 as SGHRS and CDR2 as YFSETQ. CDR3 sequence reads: CASSLTGGSGANVLTF. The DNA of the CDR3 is TGCGCCAGCAGCCTGACAGGGGGCTCTGGGGCCAACGTCCTGACTTTC. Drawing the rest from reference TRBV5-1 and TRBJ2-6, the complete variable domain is KAGVTQTPRYLIKTRGQQVTLSCSPISGHRSVSWYQQTPGQGLQFLFEYFSETQRNKGNFPGRFSGRQFSNSRSEMNVSTLELGDSALYLCASSLTGGSGANVLTFGAGSRLTVL.

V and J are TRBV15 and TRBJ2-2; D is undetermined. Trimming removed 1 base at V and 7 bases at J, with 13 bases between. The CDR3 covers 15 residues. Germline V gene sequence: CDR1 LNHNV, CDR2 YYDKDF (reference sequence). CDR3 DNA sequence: TGTGCCACCAGCAGAGCAACTTCAAGTCGCGGGGAGCTGTTTTTT. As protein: CATSRATSSRGELFF.

The CDR3 sequence: CASSVGGLAGPSEQYF. CDR3 bases: TGTGCCAGCAGCGTAGGGGGACTAGCGGGGCCGAGTGAGCAGTACTTC. The rearrangement uses TRBV9 and TRBJ2-7; 13 nucleotides match TRBD2. V was clipped by 0 bases and J by 7 bases; unmatched bases: 7. Looked up from germline, CDR1 is SGDLS and CDR2 is YYNGEE. CDR3 length equals 16 residues.

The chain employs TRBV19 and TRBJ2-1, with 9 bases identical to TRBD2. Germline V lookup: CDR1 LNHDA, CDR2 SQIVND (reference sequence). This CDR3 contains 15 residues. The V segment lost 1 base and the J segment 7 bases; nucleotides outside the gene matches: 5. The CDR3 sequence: CASSIASGGWNEQFF. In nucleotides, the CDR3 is TGTGCCAGTAGTATAGCCAGCGGGGGGTGGAATGAGCAGTTCTTC. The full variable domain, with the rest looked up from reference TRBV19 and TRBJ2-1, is DGGITQSPKYLFRKEGQNVTLSCEQNLNHDAMYWYRQDPGQGLRLIYYSQIVNDFQKGDIAEGYSVSREKKESFPLTVTSAQKNPTAFYLCASSIASGGWNEQFFGPGTRLTVL.

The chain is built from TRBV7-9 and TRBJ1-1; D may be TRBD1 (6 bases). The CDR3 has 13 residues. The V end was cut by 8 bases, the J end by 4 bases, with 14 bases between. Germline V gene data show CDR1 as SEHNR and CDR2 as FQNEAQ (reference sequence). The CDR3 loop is CASLNGQFTEAFF. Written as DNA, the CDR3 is TGTGCCAGCTTGAATGGACAGTTCACTGAAGCTTTCTTT. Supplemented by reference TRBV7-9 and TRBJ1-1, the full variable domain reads DTGVSQNPRHKITKRGQNVTFRCDPISEHNRLYWYRQTLGQGPEFLTYFQNEAQLEKSRLLSDRFSAERPKGSFSTLEIQRTEQGDSAMYLCASLNGQFTEAFFGQGTRLTVV.

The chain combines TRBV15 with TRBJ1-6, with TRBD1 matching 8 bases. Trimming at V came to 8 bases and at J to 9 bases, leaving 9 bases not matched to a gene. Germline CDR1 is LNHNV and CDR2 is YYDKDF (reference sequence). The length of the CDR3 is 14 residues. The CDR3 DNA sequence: TGTGCCACCTCCTCCGGGACAGGCGGTTCACCCCTCCACTTT. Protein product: CATSSGTGGSPLHF.

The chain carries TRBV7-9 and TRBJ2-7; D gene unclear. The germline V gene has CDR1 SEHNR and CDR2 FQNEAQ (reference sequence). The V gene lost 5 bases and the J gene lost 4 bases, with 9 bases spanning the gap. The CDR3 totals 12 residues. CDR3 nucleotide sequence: TGTGCCAGCAGCCCCACGGTTTACGAGCAGTACTTC. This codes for CASSPTVYEQYF.

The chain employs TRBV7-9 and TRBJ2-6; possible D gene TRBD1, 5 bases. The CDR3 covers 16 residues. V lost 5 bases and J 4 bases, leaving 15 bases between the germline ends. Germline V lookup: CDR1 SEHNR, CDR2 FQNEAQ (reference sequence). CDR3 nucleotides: TGTGCCAGCAGCACGACAGTACCTCCCGGGGCCAACGTCCTGACTTTC. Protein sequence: CASSTTVPPGANVLTF.

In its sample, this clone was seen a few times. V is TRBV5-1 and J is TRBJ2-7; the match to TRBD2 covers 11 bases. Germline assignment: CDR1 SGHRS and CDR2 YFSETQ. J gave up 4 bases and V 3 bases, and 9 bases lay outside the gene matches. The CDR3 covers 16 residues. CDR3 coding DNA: TGCGCCAGCAGCTCGAAGATAGCGGGGGGGCAATACGAGCAGTACTTC. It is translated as CASSSKIAGGQYEQYF.

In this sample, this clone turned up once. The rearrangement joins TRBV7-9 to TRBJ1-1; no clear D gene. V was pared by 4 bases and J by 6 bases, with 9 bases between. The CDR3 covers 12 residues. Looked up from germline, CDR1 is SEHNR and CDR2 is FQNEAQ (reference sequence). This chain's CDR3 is CASSSNGAEAFF. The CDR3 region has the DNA TGTGCCAGCAGCTCAAATGGAGCTGAAGCTTTCTTT.

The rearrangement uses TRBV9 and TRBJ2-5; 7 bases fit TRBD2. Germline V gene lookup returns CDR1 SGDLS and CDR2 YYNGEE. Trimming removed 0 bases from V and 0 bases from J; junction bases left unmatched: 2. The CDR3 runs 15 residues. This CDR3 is CASSVAGLYQETQYF. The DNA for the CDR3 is TGTGCCAGCAGCGTAGCGGGACTATACCAAGAGACCCAGTACTTC.